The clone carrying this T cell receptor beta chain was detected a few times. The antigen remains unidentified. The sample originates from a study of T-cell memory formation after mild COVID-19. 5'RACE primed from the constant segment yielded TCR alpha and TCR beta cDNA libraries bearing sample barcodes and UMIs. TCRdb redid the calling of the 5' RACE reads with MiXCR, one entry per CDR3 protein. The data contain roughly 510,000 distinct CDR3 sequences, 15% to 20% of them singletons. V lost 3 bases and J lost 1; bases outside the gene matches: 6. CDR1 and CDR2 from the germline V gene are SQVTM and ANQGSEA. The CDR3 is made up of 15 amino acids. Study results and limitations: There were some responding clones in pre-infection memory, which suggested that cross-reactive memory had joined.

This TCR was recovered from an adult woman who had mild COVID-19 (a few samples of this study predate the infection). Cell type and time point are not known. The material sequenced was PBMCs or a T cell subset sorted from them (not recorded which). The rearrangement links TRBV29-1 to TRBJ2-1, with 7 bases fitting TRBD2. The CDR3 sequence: CSVDLAAGSYNEQFF. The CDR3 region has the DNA TGCAGCGTTGACCTAGCAGCGGGATCCTACAATGAGCAGTTCTTC.